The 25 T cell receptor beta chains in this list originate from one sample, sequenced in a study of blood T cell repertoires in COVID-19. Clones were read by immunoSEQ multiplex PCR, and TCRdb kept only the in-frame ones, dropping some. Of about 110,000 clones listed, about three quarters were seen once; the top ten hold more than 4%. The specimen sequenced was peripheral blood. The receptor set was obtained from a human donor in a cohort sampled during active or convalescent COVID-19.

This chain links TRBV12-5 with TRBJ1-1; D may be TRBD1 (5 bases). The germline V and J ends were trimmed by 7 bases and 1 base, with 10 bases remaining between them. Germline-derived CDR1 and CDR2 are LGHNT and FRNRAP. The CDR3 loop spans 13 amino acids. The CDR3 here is CASEGQPNTEAFF. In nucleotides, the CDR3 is TGTGCTAGTGAGGGGCAGCCGAACACTGAAGCTTTCTTT.

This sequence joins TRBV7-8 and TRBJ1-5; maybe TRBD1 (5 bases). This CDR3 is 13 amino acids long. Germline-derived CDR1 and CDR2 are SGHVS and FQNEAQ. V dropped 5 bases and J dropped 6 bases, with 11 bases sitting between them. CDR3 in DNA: TGTGCCAGCAGCCCAGGGAGGTCTCAGCCCCAGCATTTT. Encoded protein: CASSPGRSQPQHF.

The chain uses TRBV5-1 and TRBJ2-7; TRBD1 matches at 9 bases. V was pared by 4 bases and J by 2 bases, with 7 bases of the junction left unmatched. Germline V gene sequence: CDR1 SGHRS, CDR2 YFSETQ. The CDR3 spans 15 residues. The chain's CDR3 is CASSPGQGVTYEQYF. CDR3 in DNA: TGCGCCAGCAGCCCGGGACAGGGTGTGACCTACGAGCAGTACTTC.

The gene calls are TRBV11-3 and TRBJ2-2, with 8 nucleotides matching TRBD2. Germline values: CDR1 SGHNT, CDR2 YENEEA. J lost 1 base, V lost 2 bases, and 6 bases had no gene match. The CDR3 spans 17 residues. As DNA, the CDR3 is TGTGCCAGCAGCTTAAATTACAGCGGGGGGAACACCGGGGAGCTGTTTTTT. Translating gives CASSLNYSGGNTGELFF.

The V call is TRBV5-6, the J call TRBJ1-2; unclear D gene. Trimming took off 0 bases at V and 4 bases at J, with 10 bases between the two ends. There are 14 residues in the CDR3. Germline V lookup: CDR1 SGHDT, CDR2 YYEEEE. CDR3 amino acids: CASSLGLGGYGYTF. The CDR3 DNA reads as TGTGCCAGCAGCTTGGGTCTCGGTGGCTATGGCTACACCTTC.

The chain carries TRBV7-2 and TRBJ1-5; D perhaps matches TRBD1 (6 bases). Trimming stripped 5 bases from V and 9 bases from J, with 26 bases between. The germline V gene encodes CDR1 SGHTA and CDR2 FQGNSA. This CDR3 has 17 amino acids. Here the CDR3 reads CASSLTSSGGRRWPQHF. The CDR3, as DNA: TGTGCCAGCAGCCTCACGTCGTCGGGGGGCAGAAGATGGCCCCAGCATTTT. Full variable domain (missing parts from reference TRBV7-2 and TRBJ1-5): GAGVSQSPSNKVTEKGKDVELRCDPISGHTALYWYRQSLGQGLEFLIYFQGNSAPDKSGLPSDRFSAERTGGSVSTLTIQRTQQEDSAVYLCASSLTSSGGRRWPQHFGDGTRLSIL.

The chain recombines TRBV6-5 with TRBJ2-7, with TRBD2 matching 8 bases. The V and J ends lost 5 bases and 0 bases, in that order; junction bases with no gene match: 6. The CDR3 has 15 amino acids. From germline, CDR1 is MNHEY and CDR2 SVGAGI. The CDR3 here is CASSPEAGVSYEQYF. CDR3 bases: TGTGCCAGCAGTCCCGAAGCGGGAGTCTCCTACGAGCAGTACTTC.

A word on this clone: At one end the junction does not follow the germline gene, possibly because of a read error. The DNA for the CDR3 is TGTGCCCTGTACGGGGTACATGGCTGGCTCTTC. It codes for CALYGVHGWLF. The rearrangement uses TRBV2 and TRBJ2-1; a possible D gene is TRBD2 (5 bases). CDR3 length equals 11 residues. Germline CDR1 SNHLY, CDR2 FYNNEI.

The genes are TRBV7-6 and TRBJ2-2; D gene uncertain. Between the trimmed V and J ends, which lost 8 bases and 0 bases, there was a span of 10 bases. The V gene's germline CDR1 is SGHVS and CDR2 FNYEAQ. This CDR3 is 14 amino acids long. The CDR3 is CASSSVPNTGELFF. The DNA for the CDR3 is TGTGCCAGCTCTTCGGTTCCGAACACCGGGGAGCTGTTTTTT.

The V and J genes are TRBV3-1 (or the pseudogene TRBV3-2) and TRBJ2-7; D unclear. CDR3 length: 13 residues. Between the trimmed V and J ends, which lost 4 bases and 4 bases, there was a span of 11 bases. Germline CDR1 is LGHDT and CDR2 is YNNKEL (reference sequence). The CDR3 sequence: CASSPTRFYEQYF. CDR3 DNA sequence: TGTGCCAGCAGCCCAACCCGGTTTTACGAGCAGTACTTC.

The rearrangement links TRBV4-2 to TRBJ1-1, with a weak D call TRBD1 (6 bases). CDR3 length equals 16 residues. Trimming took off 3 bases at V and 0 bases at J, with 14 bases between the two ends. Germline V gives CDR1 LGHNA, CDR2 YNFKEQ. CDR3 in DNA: TGTGCCAGCAGCCAGCCCGCACAGGGCCTGAACACTGAAGCTTTCTTT. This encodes CASSQPAQGLNTEAFF.

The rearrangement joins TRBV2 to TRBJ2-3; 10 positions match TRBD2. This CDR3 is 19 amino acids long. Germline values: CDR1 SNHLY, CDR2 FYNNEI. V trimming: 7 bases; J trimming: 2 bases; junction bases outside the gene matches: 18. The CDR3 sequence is CASTNPPPKLAGITDTQYF. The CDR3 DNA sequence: TGTGCCAGCACAAATCCCCCCCCGAAACTAGCGGGGATCACAGATACGCAGTATTTT.

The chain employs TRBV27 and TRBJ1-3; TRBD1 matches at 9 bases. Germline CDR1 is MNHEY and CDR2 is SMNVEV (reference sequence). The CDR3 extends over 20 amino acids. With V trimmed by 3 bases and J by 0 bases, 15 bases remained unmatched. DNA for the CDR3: TGTGCCAGCAGTTTGACCGGGACAGGGCTATTAGCCTCCTCTGGAAACACCATATATTTT. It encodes CASSLTGTGLLASSGNTIYF.

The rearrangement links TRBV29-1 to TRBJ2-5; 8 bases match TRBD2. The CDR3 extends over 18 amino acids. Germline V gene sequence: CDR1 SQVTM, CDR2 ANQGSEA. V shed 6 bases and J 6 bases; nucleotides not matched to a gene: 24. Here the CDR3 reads CSVPPGVLRGVKTKTQYF. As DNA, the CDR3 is TGCAGCGTCCCACCGGGGGTGTTGCGGGGGGTAAAGACGAAGACCCAGTACTTC.

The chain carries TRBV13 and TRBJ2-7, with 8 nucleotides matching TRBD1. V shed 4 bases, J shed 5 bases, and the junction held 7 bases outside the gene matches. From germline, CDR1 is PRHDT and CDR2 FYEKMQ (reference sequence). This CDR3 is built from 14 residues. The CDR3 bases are TGTGCCAGCAGCTCTCGGACAGGGAAGAACGAGCAGTACTTC. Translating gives CASSSRTGKNEQYF.

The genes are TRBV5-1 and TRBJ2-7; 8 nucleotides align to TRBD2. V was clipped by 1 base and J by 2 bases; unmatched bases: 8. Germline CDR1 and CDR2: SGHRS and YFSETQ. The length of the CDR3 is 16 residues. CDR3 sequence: CASSLSAGGIPYEQYF. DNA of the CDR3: TGCGCCAGCAGCTTGTCGGCGGGGGGTATTCCCTACGAGCAGTACTTC. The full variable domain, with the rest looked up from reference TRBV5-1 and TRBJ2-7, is KAGVTQTPRYLIKTRGQQVTLSCSPISGHRSVSWYQQTPGQGLQFLFEYFSETQRNKGNFPGRFSGRQFSNSRSEMNVSTLELGDSALYLCASSLSAGGIPYEQYFGPGTRLTVT.

The CDR3 coding sequence is TGTGCCAGCAGCTTGGTCGATATGGGGGGCACTGAAGCTTTCTTT. Amino acids: CASSLVDMGGTEAFF. The chain carries TRBV5-6 and TRBJ1-1, with D maybe TRBD1 (5 bases). With 0 bases removed from V and 4 bases from J, the gap between germline ends came to 13 bases. This CDR3 region has 15 residues. CDR1 is SGHDT and CDR2 is YYEEEE in the germline V gene.

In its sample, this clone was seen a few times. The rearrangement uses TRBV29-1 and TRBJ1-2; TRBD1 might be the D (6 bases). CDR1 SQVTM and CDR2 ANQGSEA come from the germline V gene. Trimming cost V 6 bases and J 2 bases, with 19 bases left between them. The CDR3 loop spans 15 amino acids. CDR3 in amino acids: CSVDHRERGNYGYTF. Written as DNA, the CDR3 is TGCAGCGTCGACCACAGGGAGCGGGGAAACTATGGCTACACCTTC.

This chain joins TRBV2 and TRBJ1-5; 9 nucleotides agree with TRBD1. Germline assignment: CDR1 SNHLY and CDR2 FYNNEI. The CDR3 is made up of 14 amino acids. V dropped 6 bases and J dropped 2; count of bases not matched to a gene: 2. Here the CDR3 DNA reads TGTGCCAGCAGCCGGACAGGGGGCAATCAGCCCCAGCATTTT. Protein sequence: CASSRTGGNQPQHF.

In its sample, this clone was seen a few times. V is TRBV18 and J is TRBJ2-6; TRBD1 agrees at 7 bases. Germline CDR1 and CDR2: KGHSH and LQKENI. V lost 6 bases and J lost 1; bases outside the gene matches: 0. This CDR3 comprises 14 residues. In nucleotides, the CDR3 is TGTGCCAGCTCGACAGGGTCTGGGGCCAACGTCCTGACTTTC. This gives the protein CASSTGSGANVLTF.

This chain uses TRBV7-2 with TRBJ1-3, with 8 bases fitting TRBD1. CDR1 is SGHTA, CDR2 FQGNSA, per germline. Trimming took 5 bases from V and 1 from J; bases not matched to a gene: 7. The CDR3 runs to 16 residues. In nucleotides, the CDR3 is TGTGCCAGCAGCCAGGGACAGGCAAAATCTGGAAACACCATATATTTT. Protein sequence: CASSQGQAKSGNTIYF.

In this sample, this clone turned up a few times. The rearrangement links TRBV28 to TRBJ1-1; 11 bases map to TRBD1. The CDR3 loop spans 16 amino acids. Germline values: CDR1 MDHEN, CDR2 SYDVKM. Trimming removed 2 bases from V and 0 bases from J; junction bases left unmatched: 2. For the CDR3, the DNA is TGTGCCAGCAGTTTAAGGACAGGGGGCCTGAACACTGAAGCTTTCTTT. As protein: CASSLRTGGLNTEAFF.

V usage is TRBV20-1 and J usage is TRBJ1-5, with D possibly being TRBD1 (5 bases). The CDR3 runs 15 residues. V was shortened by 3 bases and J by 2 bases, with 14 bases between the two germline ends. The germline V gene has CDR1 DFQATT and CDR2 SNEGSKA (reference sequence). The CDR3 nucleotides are TGCAGTGCTAGTTGGGAGGGACGTGGCAATCAGCCCCAGCATTTT. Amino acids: CSASWEGRGNQPQHF.

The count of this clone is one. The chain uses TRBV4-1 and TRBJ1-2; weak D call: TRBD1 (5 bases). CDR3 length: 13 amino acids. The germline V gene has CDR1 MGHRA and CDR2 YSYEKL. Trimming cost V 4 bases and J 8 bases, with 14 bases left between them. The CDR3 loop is CASSRGAGFGYTF. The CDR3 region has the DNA TGCGCCAGCAGCCGAGGCGCAGGGTTCGGCTACACCTTC.

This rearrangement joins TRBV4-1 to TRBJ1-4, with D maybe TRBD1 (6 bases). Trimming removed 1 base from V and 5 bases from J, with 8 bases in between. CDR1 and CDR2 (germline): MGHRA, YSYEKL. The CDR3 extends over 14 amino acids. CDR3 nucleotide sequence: TGCGCCAGCAGCCAAGGAGGGGGAAATGAAAAACTGTTTTTT. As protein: CASSQGGGNEKLFF.